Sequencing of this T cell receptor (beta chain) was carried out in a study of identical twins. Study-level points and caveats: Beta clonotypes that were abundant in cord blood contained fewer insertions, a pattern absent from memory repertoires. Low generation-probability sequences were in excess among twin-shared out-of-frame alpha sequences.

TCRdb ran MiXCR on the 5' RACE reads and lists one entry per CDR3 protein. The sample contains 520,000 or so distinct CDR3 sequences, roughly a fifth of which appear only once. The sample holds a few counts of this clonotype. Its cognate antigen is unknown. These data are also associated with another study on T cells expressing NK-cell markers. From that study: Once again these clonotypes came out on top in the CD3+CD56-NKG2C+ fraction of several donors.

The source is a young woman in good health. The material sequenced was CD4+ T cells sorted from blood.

CDR3 protein: CAIRGGGGNQPQHF. The DNA of the CDR3 is TGTGCCATCCGCGGAGGGGGAGGCAATCAGCCCCAGCATTTT. V usage is TRBV10-3 and J usage is TRBJ1-5; a possible D gene is TRBD1 (6 bases). CDR3 size: 14 residues. Germline V gene lookup returns CDR1 ENHRY and CDR2 SYGVKD. The ends were cut back, 8 bases at V and 2 bases at J, with 13 bases in the middle.